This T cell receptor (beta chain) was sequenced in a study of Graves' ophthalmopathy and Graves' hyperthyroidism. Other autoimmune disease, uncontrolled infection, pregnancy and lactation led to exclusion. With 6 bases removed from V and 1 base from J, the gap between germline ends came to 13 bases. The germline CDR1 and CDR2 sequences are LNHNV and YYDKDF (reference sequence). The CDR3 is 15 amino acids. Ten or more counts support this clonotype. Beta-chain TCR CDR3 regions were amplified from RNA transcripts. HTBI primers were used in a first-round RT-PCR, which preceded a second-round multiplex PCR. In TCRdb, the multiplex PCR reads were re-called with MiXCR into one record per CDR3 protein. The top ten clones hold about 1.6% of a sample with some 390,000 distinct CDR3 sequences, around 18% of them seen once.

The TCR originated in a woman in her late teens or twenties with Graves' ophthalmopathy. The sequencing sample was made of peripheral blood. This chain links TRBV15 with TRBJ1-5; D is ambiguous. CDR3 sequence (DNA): TGTGCCACCAGTGCGGGTCAATTCAGCAATCAGCCCCAGCATTTT. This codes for CATSAGQFSNQPQHF.